These T cell receptor beta chains were read from a single sample in a study of graft-versus-host responses after intestinal transplantation. TCRdb's copy holds only in-frame clones and misses some; the assay was immunoSEQ multiplex PCR. The sample consists of roughly 36,000 clones, roughly four fifths of them appearing once. The starting material was PBMCs, obtained about 1,000 days after transplant. These TCRs come from a human patient who received an intestinal transplant, so some T cells may come from the graft donor. Both conserved end residues are part of each CDR3. Fields, in order: J gene, clone size, V gene, D gene, CDR3 protein, CDR3 DNA. D genes are given only for firm matches. Only some rows state a clone size, as once, few, many or a class for expanded clones.

>TRBJ1-4|once|TRBV18|.
CASSPPPGREKLFF
TGTGCCAGCTCACCACCCCCCGGACGTGAAAAACTGTTTTTT
>TRBJ2-7|.|TRBV6-5|TRBD1
CASSYMGQGYEQYF
TGTGCCAGCAGTTACATGGGACAGGGGTACGAGCAGTACTTC
>TRBJ1-1|.|TRBV5-1|.
CASSYRLNTEAFF
TGCGCCAGCAGCTACCGCCTGAACACTGAAGCTTTCTTT
>TRBJ2-7|.|TRBV7-3|TRBD1
CASSLKEDRVYEQYF
TGTGCCAGCAGCTTAAAAGAGGACAGGGTTTACGAGCAGTACTTC
>TRBJ2-1|.|TRBV7-6|TRBD2
CASSQDSGRADEQFF
TGTGCCAGCAGTCAAGACAGCGGGAGGGCCGATGAGCAGTTCTTC
>TRBJ1-2|once|TRBV6-5|.
CASRIQGQGYGYTF
TGTGCCAGCAGAATACAGGGCCAGGGCTATGGCTACACCTTC
>TRBJ2-3|.|TRBV5-6|.
CASSLGRQKYNTDTQYF
TGTGCCAGCAGCCTCGGACGGCAAAAATACAACACAGATACGCAGTATTTT
>TRBJ1-6|.|TRBV7-3|.
CASSLSGGSSPLHF
TGTGCCAGCAGCTTATCCGGGGGTAGCTCACCCCTCCACTTT
>TRBJ2-7|few|TRBV11-1|.
CASSPRDAYEQYF
TGTGCCAGCAGCCCCCGGGACGCCTACGAGCAGTACTTC
>TRBJ1-2|.|TRBV27|TRBD1
CASSLSGQGGNYGYTF
TGTGCCAGCAGTTTATCTGGACAGGGAGGCAACTATGGCTACACCTTC
>TRBJ1-5|.|TRBV28|TRBD1
CASSLWGTGTYSNQPQHF
TGTGCCAGCAGTTTATGGGGGACAGGGACTTATAGCAATCAGCCCCAGCATTTT
>TRBJ2-3|.|TRBV28|TRBD2
CASSFGLAGTSTDTQYF
TGTGCCAGCAGTTTTGGACTAGCGGGGACTAGCACAGATACGCAGTATTTT
>TRBJ2-2|.|TRBV29-1|.
CSVERGVGTGELFF
TGCAGCGTTGAAAGAGGGGTTGGCACCGGGGAGCTGTTTTTT
>TRBJ2-7|.|TRBV6-5|TRBD1
CATMDRLTYEQYF
TGTGCCACCATGGACAGGTTAACCTACGAGCAGTACTTC
>TRBJ2-1|.|TRBV27|.
CASSIRALNNEQFF
TGTGCCAGCAGCATAAGGGCCTTAAACAATGAGCAGTTCTTC
>TRBJ1-2|.|TRBV27|.
CASSRGQFNYGYTF
TGTGCCAGCAGTCGCGGACAGTTTAACTATGGCTACACCTTC
>TRBJ2-1|.|TRBV27|TRBD2
CASSFLATSGIGTSSYNEQFF
TGTGCCAGCAGTTTCCTAGCGACTAGCGGGATCGGGACGAGCTCCTACAATGAGCAGTTCTTC
>TRBJ1-3|.|TRBV7-6|TRBD1
CASSPGTGESGNTIYF
TGTGCCAGCAGCCCAGGGACAGGCGAATCTGGAAACACCATATATTTT
>TRBJ1-2|.|TRBV30|.
CAWRGVYGYTF
TGTGCCTGGAGGGGTGTGTATGGCTACACCTTC
>TRBJ2-7|.|TRBV29-1|.
CSVDQGYEQYF
TGCAGCGTTGATCAGGGCTACGAGCAGTACTTC
>TRBJ2-4|.|TRBV4-1|.
CASSQVAGSHIQYF
TGCGCCAGCAGCCAAGTGGCAGGGAGCCACATTCAGTACTTC
>TRBJ1-5|.|TRBV27|.
CASSRYYNQPQHF
TGTGCCAGCAGCCGATACTACAATCAGCCCCAGCATTTT
>TRBJ1-1|.|TRBV25-1|.
CASRDDTEAFF
TGTGCCAGCAGGGATGACACTGAAGCTTTCTTT
>TRBJ1-2|few|TRBV27|.
CASSTSSAPPYGYTF
TGTGCCAGCAGTACCTCCTCCGCCCCGCCCTATGGCTACACCTTC
>TRBJ1-2|.|TRBV7-9|TRBD1
CASSLAFGRQGYGYTF
TGTGCCAGCAGCTTAGCGTTCGGGAGACAGGGCTATGGCTACACCTTC
>TRBJ2-7|.|TRBV10-3|TRBD1
CAISLTTGSYEQYF
TGTGCCATCAGCTTAACGACAGGGTCCTACGAGCAGTACTTC
>TRBJ2-2|.|TRBV18|.
CASSPDLGGNTGELFF
TGTGCCAGCTCACCCGACCTTGGGGGAAACACCGGGGAGCTGTTTTTT
>TRBJ2-1|medium-sized|TRBV6-1|.
CATLPVRGSYNEQFF
TGTGCCACCCTCCCGGTCCGGGGGAGTTACAATGAGCAGTTCTTC
>TRBJ2-7|.|TRBV30|.
CAWSVGHYFEQYF
TGTGCCTGGAGTGTAGGACATTATTTCGAGCAGTACTTC
>TRBJ1-3|medium-sized|TRBV11-2|.
CASSLPGGGNTIYF
TGTGCCAGCAGCTTACCTGGGGGGGGAAACACCATATATTTT
>TRBJ1-6|.|TRBV21-1|.
CASSNETGQGSGPLHF
TGTGCCAGCAGCAACGAAACGGGACAGGGTTCTGGTCCCCTCCACTTT
>TRBJ2-3|once|TRBV7-9|.
CASSLGDWGDTQYF
TGTGCCAGCAGCTTAGGGGACTGGGGAGATACGCAGTATTTT
>TRBJ1-1|.|TRBV23-1|.
CASSQEAVEGFEAFF
TGCGCCAGCAGTCAAGAGGCAGTAGAGGGTTTTGAAGCTTTCTTT
>TRBJ2-1|.|TRBV28|TRBD1
CASTWGDRGGEQFF
TGTGCCAGCACCTGGGGGGACAGGGGAGGTGAGCAGTTCTTC
>TRBJ1-2|.|TRBV7-9|.
CASSLARDGNYGYTF
TGTGCCAGCAGCTTAGCCCGGGACGGGAACTATGGCTACACCTTC
>TRBJ1-2|.|TRBV10-3|.
CAISEGWGADGYTF
TGTGCCATCAGTGAAGGATGGGGAGCGGATGGCTACACCTTC
>TRBJ1-6|once|TRBV30|.
CAWINMGYNSPLHF
TGTGCCTGGATTAATATGGGGTATAATTCACCCCTCCACTTT
>TRBJ2-7|.|TRBV19|.
CASSNGGVYEQYF
TGTGCCAGTAGTAACGGCGGCGTCTACGAGCAGTACTTC
>TRBJ1-1|.|TRBV6-1|.
CASSEGELSEAFF
TGTGCCAGCAGTGAAGGGGAACTGAGTGAAGCTTTCTTT
>TRBJ2-7|.|TRBV14|.
CASSRGTALYEQYF
TGTGCCAGCAGCCGCGGGACGGCCCTTTACGAGCAGTACTTC
>TRBJ1-4|.|TRBV30|.
CAWSVNPDSNTRRGEKLFF
TGTGCCTGGAGTGTGAATCCGGACAGCAACACTAGAAGGGGTGAAAAACTGTTTTTT
>TRBJ2-5|.|TRBV7-7|TRBD2
CASSLGLAGGPGETQYF
TGTGCTAGCAGCTTAGGACTAGCGGGAGGGCCTGGGGAGACCCAGTACTTC
>TRBJ2-7|.|TRBV6-5|.
CASIAGVASYEQYF
TGTGCCAGCATCGCAGGGGTCGCCTCCTACGAGCAGTACTTC
>TRBJ2-7|.|TRBV30|TRBD1
CASQRGHEQYF
TGTGCCTCCCAAAGGGGGCACGAGCAGTACTTC
>TRBJ1-5|.|TRBV27|TRBD1
CASRIQGAGGQPQHF
TGTGCCAGCAGGATACAGGGGGCGGGTGGTCAGCCCCAGCATTTT
>TRBJ1-2|.|TRBV5-5|TRBD1
CASSLYRGYGYTF
TGTGCCAGCAGCTTGTACAGGGGCTATGGCTACACCTTC
>TRBJ2-5|.|TRBV4-1|TRBD2
CASSRTSGGAWETQYF
TGCGCCAGCAGCCGGACTAGCGGGGGGGCCTGGGAGACCCAGTACTTC
>TRBJ1-4|.|TRBV2|.
CASSAGGQEKLFF
TGTGCCAGCAGTGCCGGAGGACAGGAAAAACTGTTTTTT
>TRBJ2-7|.|TRBV29-1|.
CSVEVGDYEQYF
TGCAGCGTTGAAGTGGGAGACTACGAGCAGTACTTC
>TRBJ2-7|.|TRBV19|.
CASSVVRNSYEQYF
TGTGCCAGTAGTGTAGTCCGCAATTCCTACGAGCAGTACTTC
>TRBJ1-3|.|TRBV28|.
CASSFGSPGNTIYF
TGTGCCAGCAGTTTTGGATCTCCTGGAAACACCATATATTTT
>TRBJ1-6|once|TRBV28|TRBD1
CASSSPTGLDSPLHF
TGTGCCAGCAGTTCGCCGACAGGGCTAGATTCACCCCTCCACTTT
>TRBJ1-2|large|TRBV7-6|.
CASSLEGFAGYTF
TGTGCCAGCAGCTTAGAGGGGTTCGCTGGCTACACCTTC
>TRBJ2-1|.|TRBV7-9|TRBD2
CASSSPGLAGNEQFF
TGTGCCAGCAGCTCGCCGGGACTAGCGGGCAATGAGCAGTTCTTC
>TRBJ2-7|once|TRBV7-4|.
CASSLDSSYEQYF
TGTGCCAGCAGCTTAGACAGCTCCTACGAGCAGTACTTC